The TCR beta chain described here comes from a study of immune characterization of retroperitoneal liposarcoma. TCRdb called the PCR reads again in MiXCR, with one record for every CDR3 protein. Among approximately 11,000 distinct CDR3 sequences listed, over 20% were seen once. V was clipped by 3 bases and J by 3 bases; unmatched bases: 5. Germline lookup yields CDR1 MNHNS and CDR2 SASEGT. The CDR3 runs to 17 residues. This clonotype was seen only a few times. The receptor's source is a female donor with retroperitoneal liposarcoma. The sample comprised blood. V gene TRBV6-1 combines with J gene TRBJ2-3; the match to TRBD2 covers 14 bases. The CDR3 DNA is TGTGCCAGCAGTGAGGGGACTAGCGGGAGAGTGACAGATACGCAGTATTTT. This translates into CASSEGTSGRVTDTQYF.